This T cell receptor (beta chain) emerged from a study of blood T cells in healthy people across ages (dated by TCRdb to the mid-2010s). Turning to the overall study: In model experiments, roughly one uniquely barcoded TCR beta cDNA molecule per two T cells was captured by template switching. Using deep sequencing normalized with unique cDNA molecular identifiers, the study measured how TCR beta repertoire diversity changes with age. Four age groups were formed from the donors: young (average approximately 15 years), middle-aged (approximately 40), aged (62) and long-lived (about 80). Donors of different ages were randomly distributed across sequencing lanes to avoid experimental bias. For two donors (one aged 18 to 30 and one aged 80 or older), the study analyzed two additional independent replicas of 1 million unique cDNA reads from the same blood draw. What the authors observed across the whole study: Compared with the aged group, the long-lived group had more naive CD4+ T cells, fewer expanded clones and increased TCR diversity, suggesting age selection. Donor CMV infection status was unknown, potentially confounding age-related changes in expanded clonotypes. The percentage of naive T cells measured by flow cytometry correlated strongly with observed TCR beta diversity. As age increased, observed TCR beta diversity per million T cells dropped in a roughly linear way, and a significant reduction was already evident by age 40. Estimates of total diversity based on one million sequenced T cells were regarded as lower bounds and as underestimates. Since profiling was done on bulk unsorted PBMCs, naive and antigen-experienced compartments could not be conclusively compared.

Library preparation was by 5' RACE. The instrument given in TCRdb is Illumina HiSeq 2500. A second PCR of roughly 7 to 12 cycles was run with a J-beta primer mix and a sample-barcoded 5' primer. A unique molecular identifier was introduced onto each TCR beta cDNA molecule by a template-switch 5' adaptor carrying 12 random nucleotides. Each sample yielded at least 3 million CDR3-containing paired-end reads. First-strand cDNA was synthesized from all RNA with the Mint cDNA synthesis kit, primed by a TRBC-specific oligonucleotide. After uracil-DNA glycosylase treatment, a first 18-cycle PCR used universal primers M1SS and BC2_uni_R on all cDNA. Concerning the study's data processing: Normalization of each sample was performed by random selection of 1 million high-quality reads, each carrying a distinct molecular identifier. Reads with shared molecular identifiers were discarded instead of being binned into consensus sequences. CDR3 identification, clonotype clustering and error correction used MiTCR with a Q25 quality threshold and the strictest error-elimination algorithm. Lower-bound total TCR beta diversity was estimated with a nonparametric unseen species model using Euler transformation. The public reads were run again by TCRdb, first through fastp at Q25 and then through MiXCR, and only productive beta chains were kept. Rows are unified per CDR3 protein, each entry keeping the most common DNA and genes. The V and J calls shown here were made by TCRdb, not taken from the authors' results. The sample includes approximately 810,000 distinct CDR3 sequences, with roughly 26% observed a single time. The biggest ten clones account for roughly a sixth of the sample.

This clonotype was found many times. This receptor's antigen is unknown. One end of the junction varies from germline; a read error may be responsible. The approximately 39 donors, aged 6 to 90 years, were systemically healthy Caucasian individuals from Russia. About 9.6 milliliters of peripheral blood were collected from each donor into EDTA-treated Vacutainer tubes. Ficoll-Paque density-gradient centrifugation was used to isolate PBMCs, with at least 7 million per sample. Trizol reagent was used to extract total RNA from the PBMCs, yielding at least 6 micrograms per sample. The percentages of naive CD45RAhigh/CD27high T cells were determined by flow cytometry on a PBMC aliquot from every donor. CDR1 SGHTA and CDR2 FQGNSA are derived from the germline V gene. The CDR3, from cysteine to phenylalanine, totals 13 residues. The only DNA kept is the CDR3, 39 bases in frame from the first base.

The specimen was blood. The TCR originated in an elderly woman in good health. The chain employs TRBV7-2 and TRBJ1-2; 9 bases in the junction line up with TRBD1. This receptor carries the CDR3 CASSAGQGYGYTF. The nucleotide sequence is TGCGCCAGCAGCGCGGGACAGGGATATGGCTACACCTTC. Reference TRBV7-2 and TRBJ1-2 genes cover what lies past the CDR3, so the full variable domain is GAGVSQSPSNKVTEKGKDVELRCDPISGHTALYWYRQSLGQGLEFLIYFQGNSAPDKSGLPSDRFSAERTGGSVSTLTIQRTQQEDSAVYLCASSAGQGYGYTFGSGTRLTVV.